This entry lists 26 T cell receptor beta chains sequenced from one sample in a study of neurological immune-mediated disorders. TCRdb ran MiXCR on the 5' RACE reads and lists one entry per CDR3 protein. The sample lists around 35,000 distinct CDR3 sequences, 1.5% occurring once. Sequenced material: PBMCs. These receptors came from a woman in her twenties or thirties with multiple sclerosis.

This clonotype was counted many times. The chain joins TRBV5-1 to TRBJ1-1; TRBD1 is a possible D gene (5 bases). The CDR3 has 13 residues. Germline-derived CDR1 and CDR2 are SGHRS and YFSETQ. V lost 5 bases and J lost 3, with 11 bases in between. The CDR3 loop reads CASRDQGYTEAFF. The CDR3 nucleotides are TGCGCCAGCAGAGATCAGGGTTACACTGAAGCTTTCTTT.

This clonotype occurred many times. The rearrangement joins TRBV15 to TRBJ2-1; D may be TRBD2 (5 bases). Trimming left V 6 bases short and J 0 bases short, with 15 bases between. The length of the CDR3 is 16 residues. Germline-derived CDR1 and CDR2 are LNHNV and YYDKDF (reference sequence). As DNA, the CDR3 is TGTGCCACCAGAGTTGGGGTAACTAGCTCCTACAATGAGCAGTTCTTC. The encoded protein is CATRVGVTSSYNEQFF.

Many counts were recorded for this clonotype. The chain is built from TRBV20-1 and TRBJ2-1, with D unresolved. Per germline, CDR1 DFQATT and CDR2 SNEGSKA (reference sequence). The CDR3 consists of 15 residues. The V gene lost 6 bases and the J gene lost 3 bases, with 18 bases spanning the gap. For the CDR3, the DNA is TGCAGTGCGGACGCTCAAAGGGCAGGCTACAATGAGCAGTTCTTC. This codes for CSADAQRAGYNEQFF.

This clonotype was recorded at least ten times. The gene calls are TRBV6-5 and TRBJ1-1; 7 bases match TRBD1. Germline-derived CDR1 and CDR2 are MNHEY and SVGAGI. This CDR3 contains 14 residues. J gave up 1 base and V 6 bases, and 5 bases lay outside the gene matches. The CDR3 loop is CASSPGTANTEAFF. CDR3 coding DNA: TGTGCCAGCAGCCCGGGGACAGCGAACACTGAAGCTTTCTTT.

This clonotype was observed many times. The chain couples TRBV7-9 to TRBJ1-4; 9 bases map to TRBD1. The CDR3 has 14 residues. Per the germline V gene, CDR1 is SEHNR and CDR2 is FQNEAQ (reference sequence). Trimming cost V 6 bases and J 7 bases; bases outside gene matches: 6. The CDR3 loop is CASRSGTGPEKLFF. In nucleotides, the CDR3 is TGTGCCAGCAGGTCCGGGACAGGGCCTGAAAAACTGTTTTTT.

This clonotype has ten or more counts. This chain joins TRBV20-1 and TRBJ2-7, with D perhaps given as TRBD1 or TRBD2 (5 bases each). CDR3 length equals 15 residues. V lost 4 bases to trimming and J lost 0 bases, with 16 bases between them. Germline CDR1 DFQATT, CDR2 SNEGSKA (reference sequence). CDR3 in DNA: TGCAGTGCTAAAGCCGAAAGGGACCTCTCCTACGAGCAGTACTTC. Residues: CSAKAERDLSYEQYF.

This clonotype was picked up many times. This chain joins TRBV7-2 and TRBJ2-2; D not resolved. The germline V gene encodes CDR1 SGHTA and CDR2 FQGNSA. Deletions cut 4 bases from V and 6 bases from J, with 12 bases between. The CDR3 has 14 amino acids. CDR3 sequence (DNA): TGTGCCAGCAGCTATATGAGGTTCTCCGGGGAGCTGTTTTTT. Its protein product is CASSYMRFSGELFF.

J is TRBJ2-5 and V is TRBV7-9; D gene unclear. CDR1 and CDR2 from the germline V gene are SEHNR and FQNEAQ (reference sequence). V shed 2 bases and J shed 0 bases, with 4 bases lying between them. The CDR3 totals 13 residues. The DNA of the CDR3 is TGTGCCAGCAGCTTAACGGACCAAGAGACCCAGTACTTC. This translates into CASSLTDQETQYF. The whole variable domain, remainder taken from reference TRBV7-9 and TRBJ2-5, is DTGVSQNPRHKITKRGQNVTFRCDPISEHNRLYWYRQTLGQGPEFLTYFQNEAQLEKSRLLSDRFSAERPKGSFSTLEIQRTEQGDSAMYLCASSLTDQETQYFGPGTRLLVL.

This clonotype was detected ten times or more. The chain carries TRBV6-2 or TRBV6-3 and TRBJ1-1; D may be TRBD1 (6 bases). The CDR3 loop spans 15 amino acids. V gave up 6 bases and J gave up 0 bases, with 14 bases separating them. CDR1 is MNHEY and CDR2 is SVGEGT in the germline V gene. DNA for the CDR3: TGTGCCAGCAGCTTAGGACAGACCATGAACACTGAAGCTTTCTTT. Its translation is CASSLGQTMNTEAFF.

At least ten counts were recorded for this clonotype. V and J are TRBV6-2 or TRBV6-3 and TRBJ1-5; 9 nucleotides agree with TRBD1. This CDR3 contains 15 residues. The trim removed 5 bases at V and 7 bases at J, leaving 9 bases unmatched. Germline assignment: CDR1 MNHEY and CDR2 SVGEGT. The CDR3 DNA reads TGTGCCAGCAGTGAACAGGGGGCGCCTCACCAGCCCCAGCATTTT. Translated, it gives CASSEQGAPHQPQHF.

This clonotype was recorded many times. J is TRBJ2-5 and V is TRBV3-1, with TRBD2 matching 7 bases. V dropped 1 base and J dropped 1; count of bases not matched to a gene: 6. CDR3 size: 16 residues. CDR1 is LGHDT, CDR2 YNNKEL, per germline (reference sequence). The CDR3 region has the DNA TGTGCCAGCAGCCAAGGATCTAGCGGATCCCAAGAGACCCAGTACTTC. Translating it yields CASSQGSSGSQETQYF.

In this sample, this clonotype turned up many times. This chain connects TRBV20-1 to TRBJ2-3, with D uncertain. In germline, CDR1 is DFQATT, CDR2 SNEGSKA (reference sequence). The CDR3 length is 13 residues. V was pared by 2 bases and J by 2 bases, with 8 bases between. As DNA, the CDR3 is TGCAGTGCTAGACGACACCCCACAGATACGCAGTATTTT. Protein sequence: CSARRHPTDTQYF.

This clonotype was seen ten or more times. The rearrangement uses TRBV5-1 and TRBJ1-4; D call uncertain. The CDR3 is 15 residues long. V lost 0 bases and J 7 bases, leaving 13 bases between the germline ends. CDR1 and CDR2 (germline): SGHRS, YFSETQ. Written as DNA, the CDR3 is TGCGCCAGCAGCTTGGGGAGTTTTGATGGTGAAAAACTGTTTTTT. Encoded protein: CASSLGSFDGEKLFF.

This clonotype appeared many times. V usage is TRBV6-2 or TRBV6-3 and J usage is TRBJ2-2; the D is unclear. This CDR3 comprises 15 residues. The germline V and J ends were trimmed by 2 bases and 5 bases, with 12 bases remaining between them. The V gene's germline CDR1 is MNHEY and CDR2 SVGEGT. The CDR3 here is CASSYEVLWTGELFF. The CDR3 coding sequence is TGTGCCAGCAGTTACGAGGTTCTCTGGACCGGGGAGCTGTTTTTT.

In this sample, this clonotype turned up many times. The chain employs TRBV5-1 and TRBJ1-1; D is uncertain. Germline assignment: CDR1 SGHRS and CDR2 YFSETQ. The CDR3 is 12 residues long. V was clipped by 0 bases and J by 10 bases, with 10 bases between them. The CDR3 nucleotides are TGCGCCAGCAGCTTGGAGGGTTTGGCAGCTTTCTTT. Its protein product is CASSLEGLAAFF.

This clonotype was recorded many times. The gene calls are TRBV6-6 and TRBJ2-5; D is undetermined. There are 14 residues in the CDR3. From germline, CDR1 is MNHNY and CDR2 SVGAGI (reference sequence). The V end lost 4 bases, the J end lost 0 bases, and 9 bases lay between the germline ends. CDR3 residues: CASSFGQYQETQYF. DNA of the CDR3: TGTGCCAGCAGTTTCGGGCAGTACCAAGAGACCCAGTACTTC.

This clonotype was observed at least ten times. J is TRBJ2-3 and V is TRBV20-1; D uncertain. Trimming took off 2 bases at V and 6 bases at J, with 3 bases between the two ends. Germline assignment: CDR1 DFQATT and CDR2 SNEGSKA (reference sequence). The CDR3 totals 10 residues. In nucleotides, the CDR3 is TGCAGTGCTAGATGGGATACGCAGTATTTT. As protein: CSARWDTQYF.

Ten or more counts support this clonotype. V gene TRBV7-2 combines with J gene TRBJ2-2; no reliable D call. Germline loops: CDR1 SGHTA, CDR2 FQGNSA. This CDR3 region has 11 residues. The germline V and J ends were trimmed by 5 bases and 6 bases, with 4 bases remaining between them. The CDR3 DNA is TGTGCCAGCAGCCGACCCGGGGAGCTGTTTTTT. Protein sequence: CASSRPGELFF.

This clonotype was counted many times. The chain combines TRBV20-1 with TRBJ2-7; 8 bases line up with TRBD2. Germline trimming cut 0 bases from V and 2 bases from J; bases unmatched to any gene: 6. This CDR3 spans 15 amino acids. Looked up from germline, CDR1 is DFQATT and CDR2 is SNEGSKA (reference sequence). CDR3 DNA: TGCAGTGCTAGAGATACTAGCGGATCCACCTACGAGCAGTACTTC. Amino acids: CSARDTSGSTYEQYF.

This clonotype was recorded many times. The gene calls are TRBV10-3 and TRBJ1-3, with no clear D. Trimming stripped 3 bases from V and 0 bases from J, with 12 bases between. There are 16 residues in the CDR3. Per germline, CDR1 ENHRY and CDR2 SYGVKD. The CDR3 protein is CAISDWAASSGNTIYF. CDR3 sequence (DNA): TGTGCCATCAGTGATTGGGCAGCCAGCTCTGGAAACACCATATATTTT.

The table lists this clonotype with many counts. The chain's CDR3 is CASSLAGGGETQYF. CDR3 sequence (DNA): TGTGCCAGCAGCTTAGCGGGAGGGGGAGAGACCCAGTACTTC. This rearrangement joins TRBV7-6 to TRBJ2-5, with a tentative D call TRBD2 (7 bases). The V end lost 0 bases, the J end lost 4 bases, and 9 bases lay between the germline ends. Per the germline V gene, CDR1 is SGHVS and CDR2 is FNYEAQ. The CDR3 runs 14 residues.

This clonotype was observed at least ten times. The rearrangement links TRBV20-1 to TRBJ1-3, with D tentatively TRBD1 (6 bases). CDR1 and CDR2 from the germline V gene are DFQATT and SNEGSKA (reference sequence). The ends were cut back, 1 base at V and 9 bases at J, with 16 bases in the middle. The CDR3 is made up of 14 amino acids. The CDR3 DNA reads as TGCAGTGCTAGAGTTGGACAGCGGGTCGGCACCATATATTTT. Amino acids: CSARVGQRVGTIYF.

This clonotype was detected ten times or more. The rearrangement uses TRBV7-9 and TRBJ1-2; 7 bases agree with TRBD1. V lost 3 bases, J lost 2 bases, and 6 bases stayed unmatched. Germline CDR1 SEHNR, CDR2 FQNEAQ (reference sequence). This CDR3 region has 15 residues. The chain's CDR3 is CASSFTGDPNYGYTF. The CDR3 nucleotides are TGTGCCAGCAGCTTTACAGGGGACCCAAACTATGGCTACACCTTC. Full variable domain (rest looked up from reference TRBV7-9 and TRBJ1-2): DTGVSQNPRHKITKRGQNVTFRCDPISEHNRLYWYRQTLGQGPEFLTYFQNEAQLEKSRLLSDRFSAERPKGSFSTLEIQRTEQGDSAMYLCASSFTGDPNYGYTFGSGTRLTVV.

Ten or more counts support this clonotype. This rearrangement joins TRBV28 to TRBJ2-7; D is unclear. Germline lookup yields CDR1 MDHEN and CDR2 SYDVKM. This CDR3 is built from 13 residues. Trimming left V 8 bases short and J 6 bases short, with 17 bases between. CDR3 amino acids: CASRINTNREQYF. The CDR3 DNA is TGTGCCAGCCGTATCAACACGAACCGCGAGCAGTACTTC. Together with reference TRBV28 and TRBJ2-7, the CDR3 gives the full variable domain: DVKVTQSSRYLVKRTGEKVFLECVQDMDHENMFWYRQDPGLGLRLIYFSYDVKMKEKGDIPEGYSVSREKKERFSLILESASTNQTSMYLCASRINTNREQYFGPGTRLTVT.

The table lists this clonotype with many counts. The rearrangement links TRBV12-3 or TRBV12-4 to TRBJ2-2; D gene uncertain. V lost 4 bases and J 4 bases, leaving 4 bases between the germline ends. This CDR3 region has 12 residues. CDR3 in amino acids: CASSWGTGELFF. The CDR3 DNA is TGTGCCAGCAGTTGGGGCACCGGGGAGCTGTTTTTT.

This clonotype was detected many times. This rearrangement joins TRBV25-1 to TRBJ1-2, with 7 bases matching TRBD1. The V and J ends lost 7 bases and 4 bases, in that order; junction bases with no gene match: 6. The CDR3 has 13 residues. The germline gives CDR1 MGHDK, CDR2 SYGVNS. In DNA, the CDR3 is TGTGCCAGCACCCTTCGGGACAGCTATGGCTACACCTTC. It yields the protein CASTLRDSYGYTF.